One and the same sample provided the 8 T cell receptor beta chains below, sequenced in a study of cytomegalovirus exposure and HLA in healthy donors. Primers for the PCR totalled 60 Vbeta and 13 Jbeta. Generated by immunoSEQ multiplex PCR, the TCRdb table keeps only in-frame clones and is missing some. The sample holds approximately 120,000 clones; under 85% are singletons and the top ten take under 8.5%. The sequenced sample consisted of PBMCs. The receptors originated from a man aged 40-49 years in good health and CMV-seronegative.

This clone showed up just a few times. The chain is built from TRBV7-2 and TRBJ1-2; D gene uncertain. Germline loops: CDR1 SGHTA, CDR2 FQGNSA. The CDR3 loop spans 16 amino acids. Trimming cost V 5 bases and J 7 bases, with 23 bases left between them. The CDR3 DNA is TGTGCCAGCAGCCAAGGAACGAGGGCGGGAGTTGGTGGCTACACCTTC. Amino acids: CASSQGTRAGVGGYTF.

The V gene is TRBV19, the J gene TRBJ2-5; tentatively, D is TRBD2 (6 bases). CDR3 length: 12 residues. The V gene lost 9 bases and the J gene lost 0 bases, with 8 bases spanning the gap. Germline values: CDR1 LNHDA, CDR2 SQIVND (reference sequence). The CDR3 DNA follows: TGTGCCAGCCGGGACTACCAAGAGACCCAGTACTTC. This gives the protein CASRDYQETQYF.

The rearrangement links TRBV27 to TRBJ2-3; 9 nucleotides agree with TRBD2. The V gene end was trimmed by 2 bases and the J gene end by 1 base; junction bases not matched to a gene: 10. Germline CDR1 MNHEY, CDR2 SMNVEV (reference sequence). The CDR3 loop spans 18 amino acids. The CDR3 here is CASSLMAGGHYGTDTQYF. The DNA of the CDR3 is TGTGCCAGCAGTTTAATGGCGGGGGGGCATTATGGCACAGATACGCAGTATTTT.

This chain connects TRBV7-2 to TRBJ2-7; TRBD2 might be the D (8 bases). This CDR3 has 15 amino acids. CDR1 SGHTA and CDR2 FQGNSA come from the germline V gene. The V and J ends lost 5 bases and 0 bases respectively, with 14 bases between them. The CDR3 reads CASSAQGTSSYEQYF. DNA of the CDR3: TGTGCCAGCAGCGCACAGGGGACTAGCTCCTACGAGCAGTACTTC.

The DNA for the CDR3 is TGTGCCAGCAGTTTTGGGACTCCTGGGTACGAGCAGTACTTC. It codes for CASSFGTPGYEQYF. The chain is built from TRBV6-5 and TRBJ2-7, with D perhaps TRBD2 (6 bases). CDR3 length equals 14 residues. The germline CDR1 and CDR2 sequences are MNHEY and SVGAGI. Between the trimmed V and J ends, which lost 4 bases and 4 bases, there was a span of 14 bases.

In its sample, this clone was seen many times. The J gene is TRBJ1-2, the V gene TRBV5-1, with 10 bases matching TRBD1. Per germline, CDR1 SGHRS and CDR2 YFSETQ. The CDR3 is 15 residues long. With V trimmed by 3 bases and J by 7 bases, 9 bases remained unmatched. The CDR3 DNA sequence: TGCGCCAGCAGCTCGACGACAGGGGGCGCCGGTGGCTACACCTTC. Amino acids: CASSSTTGGAGGYTF.

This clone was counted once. CDR3 DNA: TGTGCCAGCAGCCAAGCCGGGACTAGCGGATGGTACGAGCAGTACTTC. This encodes CASSQAGTSGWYEQYF. This chain connects TRBV4-2 to TRBJ2-7; 11 nucleotides agree with TRBD2. This CDR3 has 16 amino acids. Looked up from germline, CDR1 is LGHNA and CDR2 is YNFKEQ. Trimming took 1 base from V and 4 from J; bases not matched to a gene: 6.

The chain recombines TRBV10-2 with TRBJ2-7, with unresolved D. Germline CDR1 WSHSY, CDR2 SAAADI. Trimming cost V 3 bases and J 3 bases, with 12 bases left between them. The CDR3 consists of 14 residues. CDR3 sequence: CASSDVTASYEQYF. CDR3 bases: TGCGCCAGCAGTGATGTCACAGCAAGCTACGAGCAGTACTTC.